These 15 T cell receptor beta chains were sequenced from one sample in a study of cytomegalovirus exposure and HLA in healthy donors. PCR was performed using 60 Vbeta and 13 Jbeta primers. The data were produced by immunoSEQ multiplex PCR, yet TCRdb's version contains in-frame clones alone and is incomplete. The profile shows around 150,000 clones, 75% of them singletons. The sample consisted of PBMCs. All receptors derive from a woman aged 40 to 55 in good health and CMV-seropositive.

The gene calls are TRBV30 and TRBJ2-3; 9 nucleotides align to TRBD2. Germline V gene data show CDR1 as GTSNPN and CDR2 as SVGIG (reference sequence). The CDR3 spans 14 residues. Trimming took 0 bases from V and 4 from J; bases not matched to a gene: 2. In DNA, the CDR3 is TGTGCCTGGAGTGTGTTAGCGGGGGCAGATACGCAGTATTTT. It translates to CAWSVLAGADTQYF.

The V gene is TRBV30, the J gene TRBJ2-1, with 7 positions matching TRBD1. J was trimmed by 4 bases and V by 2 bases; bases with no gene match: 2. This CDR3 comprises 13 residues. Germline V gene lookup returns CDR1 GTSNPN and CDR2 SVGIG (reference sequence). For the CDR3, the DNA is TGTGCCTGGAGTACGGGACAGTACAATGAGCAGTTCTTC. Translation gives CAWSTGQYNEQFF. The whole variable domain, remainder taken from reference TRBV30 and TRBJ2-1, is SQTIHQWPATLVQPVGSPLSLECTVEGTSNPNLYWYRQAAGRGLQLLFYSVGIGQISSEVPQNLSASRPQDRQFILSSKKLLLSDSGFYLCAWSTGQYNEQFFGPGTRLTVL.

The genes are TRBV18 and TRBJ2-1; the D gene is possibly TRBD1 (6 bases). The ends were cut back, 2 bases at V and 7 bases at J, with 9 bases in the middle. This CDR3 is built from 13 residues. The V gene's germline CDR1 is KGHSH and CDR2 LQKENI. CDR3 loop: CASSPTQGNEQFF. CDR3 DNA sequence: TGTGCCAGCTCACCAACACAGGGTAATGAGCAGTTCTTC.

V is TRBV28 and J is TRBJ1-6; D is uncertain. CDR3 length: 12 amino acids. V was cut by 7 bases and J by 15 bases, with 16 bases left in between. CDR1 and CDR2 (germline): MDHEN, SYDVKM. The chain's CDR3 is CASNPGNRLLHF. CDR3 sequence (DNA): TGTGCCAGCAATCCAGGAAATCGGCTCCTCCACTTT.

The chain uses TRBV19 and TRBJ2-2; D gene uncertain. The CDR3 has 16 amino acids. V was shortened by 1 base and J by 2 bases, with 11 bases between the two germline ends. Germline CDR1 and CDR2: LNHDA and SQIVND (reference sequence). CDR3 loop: CASSIGPRPNTGELFF. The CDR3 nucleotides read TGTGCCAGTAGTATAGGCCCCAGGCCTAACACCGGGGAGCTGTTTTTT.

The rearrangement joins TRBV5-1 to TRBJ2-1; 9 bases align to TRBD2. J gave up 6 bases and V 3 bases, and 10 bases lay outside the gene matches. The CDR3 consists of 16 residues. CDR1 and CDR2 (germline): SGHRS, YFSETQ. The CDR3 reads CASSSRGSGRFNEQFF. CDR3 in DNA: TGCGCCAGCAGCTCCCGGGGTAGCGGGAGATTCAATGAGCAGTTCTTC. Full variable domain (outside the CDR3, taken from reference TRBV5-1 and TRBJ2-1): KAGVTQTPRYLIKTRGQQVTLSCSPISGHRSVSWYQQTPGQGLQFLFEYFSETQRNKGNFPGRFSGRQFSNSRSEMNVSTLELGDSALYLCASSSRGSGRFNEQFFGPGTRLTVL.

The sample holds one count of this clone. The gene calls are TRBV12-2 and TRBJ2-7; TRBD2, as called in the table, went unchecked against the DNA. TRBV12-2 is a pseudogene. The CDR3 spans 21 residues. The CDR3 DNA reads TGTGCAAGTCGCTTGGACTGGACAGGGCCAGCGGGAGGGCCCCTTACCTACGAGCAGTACTTC. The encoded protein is CASRLDWTGPAGGPLTYEQYF.

CDR3 DNA: TGCAGCGAATCGGGACTTCCTGCTGGTGGCTACACCTTC. Translation gives CSESGLPAGGYTF. The genes are TRBV29-1 and TRBJ1-2; a possible D gene is TRBD1 (5 bases). The V end lost 7 bases, the J end lost 7 bases, and 19 bases lay between the germline ends. The CDR3 extends over 13 amino acids. CDR1 is SQVTM and CDR2 is ANQGSEA in the germline V gene.

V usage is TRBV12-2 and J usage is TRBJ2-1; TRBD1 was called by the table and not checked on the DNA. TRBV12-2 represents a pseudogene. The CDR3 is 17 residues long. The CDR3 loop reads CASRLVSRDRAYNEQFF. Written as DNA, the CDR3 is TGTGCAAGTCGCTTAGTTTCTCGGGACAGGGCCTACAATGAGCAGTTCTTC.

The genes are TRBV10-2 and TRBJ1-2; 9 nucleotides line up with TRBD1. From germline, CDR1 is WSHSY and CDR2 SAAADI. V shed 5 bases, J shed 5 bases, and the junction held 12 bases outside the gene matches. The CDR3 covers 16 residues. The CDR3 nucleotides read TGCGCCAGCAGTTCCGATCCCGGGACAGGGAGGTATGGCTACACCTTC. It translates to CASSSDPGTGRYGYTF.

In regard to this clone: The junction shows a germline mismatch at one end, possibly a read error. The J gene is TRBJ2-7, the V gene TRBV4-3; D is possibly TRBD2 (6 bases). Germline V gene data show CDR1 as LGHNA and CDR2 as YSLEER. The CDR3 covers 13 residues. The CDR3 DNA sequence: TGCGCCAGCAGCCAACCTCCGGGAGTTACCCTTTTCTTC. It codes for CASSQPPGVTLFF.

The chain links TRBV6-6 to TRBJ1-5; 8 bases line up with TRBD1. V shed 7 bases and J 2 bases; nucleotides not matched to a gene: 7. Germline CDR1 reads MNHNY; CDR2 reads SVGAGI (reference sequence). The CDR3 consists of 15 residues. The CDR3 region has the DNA TGTGCCAGCATTCCACAGGGGGGGGGCAATCAGCCCCAGCATTTT. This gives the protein CASIPQGGGNQPQHF.

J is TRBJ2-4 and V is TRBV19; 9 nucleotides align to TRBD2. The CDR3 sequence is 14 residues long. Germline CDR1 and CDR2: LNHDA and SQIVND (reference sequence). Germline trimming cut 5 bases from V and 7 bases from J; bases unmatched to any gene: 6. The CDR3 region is CASSVRTSANIQYF. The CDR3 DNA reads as TGTGCCAGTAGTGTCCGGACTAGCGCGAACATTCAGTACTTC.

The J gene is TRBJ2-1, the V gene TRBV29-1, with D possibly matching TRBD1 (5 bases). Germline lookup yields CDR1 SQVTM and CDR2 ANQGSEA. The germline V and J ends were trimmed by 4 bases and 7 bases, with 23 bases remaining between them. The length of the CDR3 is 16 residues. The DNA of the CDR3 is TGCAGCGTTGTAGGGTGGGCAGGGCTCCCGAGGAATGAGCAGTTCTTC. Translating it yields CSVVGWAGLPRNEQFF.

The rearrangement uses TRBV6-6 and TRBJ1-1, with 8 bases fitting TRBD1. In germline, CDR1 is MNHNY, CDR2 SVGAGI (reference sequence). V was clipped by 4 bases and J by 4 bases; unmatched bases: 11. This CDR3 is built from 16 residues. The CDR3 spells CASSSSQGQGGTEAFF. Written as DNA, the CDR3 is TGTGCCAGCAGTTCCTCTCAAGGACAGGGTGGCACTGAAGCTTTCTTT.